The entry below describes one TCR beta chain. The specificity of this receptor is unknown. There are no base qualities to consult, and no much larger clone falls within one base. The source of the sample is a study of blood T cell repertoires in COVID-19 (dated by TCRdb to about 2020). Regarding the study in general: Samples from collaborators originated in the United States, Italy and Spain and spanned both the acute and convalescent phases of COVID-19. The repertoires were released in a freely available public database intended as a resource for research on the immune response to SARS-CoV-2. The material from the prospective study consisted of cDNA or gDNA derived from T cells, B-cell-depleted T cells, or PBMCs. The samples were drawn from two sources: the first 160 participants of the ongoing ImmuneRACE study, and approximately 1,300 subjects contributed by 6 global collaborators. Deeply sampled blood TCRbeta repertoires from subjects exposed to, actively infected with, or recovered from COVID-19 were included in the dataset. Sample metadata almost always included a de-identified subject ID, COVID-19 status, age in years and sex. Where available, HLA class I and class II types were taken from metadata supplied by the sample provider and were not determined by assay-based typing.

The collaborating institutions used their own protocols to collect whole blood in K2EDTA tubes. For TCRbeta analysis, collaborators shipped samples in one of three forms: frozen whole blood, isolated PBMCs, or DNA extracted from either of those sample types. CDR1 MGHRA and CDR2 YSYEKL are derived from the germline V gene. V and J are trimmed by 0 bases and 0 bases, and the gene matches miss 7 bases of the junction. Inclusive of the bounding cysteine and phenylalanine, the CDR3 is 19 residues long. CDR3 DNA is the only sequence kept; it has 57 bases, read in frame from the first base. Overall study results and their limits: The quantity of clinical and demographic metadata differed by source and by participant and was supplied without curation.

TCRbeta CDR3 regions were amplified from genomic DNA by means of the immunoSEQ Assay, a bias-controlled multiplex PCR. As for the authors' bioinformatics: Nucleated cell counts per sample were estimated from amplification of reference gene primers within the assay. To quantify the absolute abundance of each unique TCRbeta CDR3 rearrangement, sequence reads were collapsed and filtered. For each sample, productive Simpson clonality was calculated as the square root of Simpson's diversity index across productive rearrangements. TCRdb mirrors the immuneACCESS table, restricted to in-frame sequences. Some clones are absent from its copies; in checked studies, under half trace to an unresolved V gene, and the reason for the others is unknown. V and J calls and clone size are copied from that table; D and trimming were computed from the DNA. The sample records some 70,000 clones, about 91% of which are singletons. The ten largest clones represent 6.4% of the sample.

The chain is encoded by TRBV4-1 joined to TRBJ1-5; 11 middle bases align to TRBD1. The sequenced sample consisted of peripheral blood. The TCR originated in a woman aged 70-85 years with acute or convalescent COVID-19. Here the CDR3 is given as CASSQDTGQGAFSNQPQHF. The base sequence is TGCGCCAGCAGCCAAGATACTGGACAGGGGGCTTTTAGCAATCAGCCCCAGCATTTT.